This T cell receptor beta chain was identified during a study of blood T cell repertoires in COVID-19. Across the study: The United States, Italy and Spain supplied acute and convalescent COVID-19 samples. PBMCs, B-cell-depleted T cells, or T cells were the source of the cDNA or gDNA that made up the material.

The assay was immunoSEQ multiplex PCR, and TCRdb's table has in-frame clones only and misses some. In the table there are about 430,000 clones, roughly 84% of which are singletons. This receptor was taken from a woman between 18 and 29 years old who had been exposed to COVID-19. Sequences were obtained from PBMCs or T cells enriched from blood (not recorded which).

Here the CDR3 DNA reads TGTGCCAGCTCACCACATAAGAGGGAGGGGCAGTTCTTC. Protein sequence: CASSPHKREGQFF. The chain carries TRBV18 and TRBJ2-1, with 7 bases that match TRBD2. V shed 1 base and J 12 bases; nucleotides not matched to a gene: 6. The CDR3 is 13 amino acids. The germline CDR1 and CDR2 sequences are KGHSH and LQKENI.